The present T cell receptor beta chain was sequenced within a study of control samples from healthy donors and cancer patients. Only in-frame clones appear in the TCRdb table, and some are missing; sequencing was by immunoSEQ multiplex PCR. The sample holds about 150,000 clones; 70% to 90% are singletons and the top ten take 1.5% to 2%. Germline loops: CDR1 SNHLY, CDR2 FYNNEI. V was pared by 2 bases and J by 2 bases, with 2 bases of the junction left unmatched. The CDR3 consists of 16 residues. The J gene is TRBJ2-5, the V gene TRBV2, with 13 nucleotides matching TRBD2. Sequencing was performed on blood. The TCR comes from a man younger than 35 in good health. The CDR3 region is CASSESTSGGQETQYF. In DNA form, the CDR3 reads TGTGCCAGCAGTGAATCGACTAGCGGGGGGCAAGAGACCCAGTACTTC.